The 18 T cell receptor beta chains presented below share a single source sample, sequenced in a study of T-cell reconstitution after alpha-beta-depleted transplantation in children. Unique molecular identifiers were used in preparing the TCRbeta library. TCRdb re-called the PCR reads with MiXCR, one entry per CDR3 protein. The table has tens of thousands of distinct CDR3 sequences, over 4.5% seen once. Sequenced material: PBMCs, mostly from graft donor cells, taken 60 days after TCRalphabeta/CD19-depleted stem cell transplant. Source of these receptors: a female patient aged 2 to 10 who had a stem cell transplant for aplastic anemia, so the T cells may come from the graft donor.

This chain links TRBV5-1 with TRBJ2-5, with no clear D. The CDR3 totals 14 residues. CDR1 and CDR2 (germline): SGHRS, YFSETQ. Between the trimmed V and J ends, which lost 1 base and 5 bases, there was a span of 12 bases. The DNA of the CDR3 is TGCGCCAGCAGCTTGAACGGAGTTGGGGAGACCCAGTACTTC. Translating it yields CASSLNGVGETQYF.

Ten or more counts support this clonotype. The chain links TRBV5-1 to TRBJ2-7; 8 bases match TRBD2. Germline lookup yields CDR1 SGHRS and CDR2 YFSETQ. This CDR3 is built from 15 residues. With V trimmed by 0 bases and J by 4 bases, 6 bases remained unmatched. This CDR3 is CASSLGAGGDYEQYF. The CDR3 DNA is TGCGCCAGCAGCTTGGGTGCGGGAGGTGATTACGAGCAGTACTTC.

In its sample, this clonotype was seen many times. The chain combines TRBV29-1 with TRBJ2-7; perhaps TRBD1 as D (6 bases). This CDR3 has 15 residues. V was trimmed by 1 base and J by 6 bases, leaving 19 bases between them. CDR1 is SQVTM, CDR2 ANQGSEA, per germline. The CDR3 sequence: CSVEGRTVGAVEQYF. As DNA, the CDR3 is TGCAGCGTTGAAGGTCGGACAGTCGGGGCGGTCGAGCAGTACTTC.

This clonotype was seen only a few times. The chain couples TRBV3-1 to TRBJ2-2; D is ambiguous. Germline V lookup: CDR1 LGHDT, CDR2 YNNKEL (reference sequence). The CDR3 has 16 residues. V lost 4 bases and J 5 bases, leaving 17 bases between the germline ends. Written as DNA, the CDR3 is TGTGCCAGCAGCCGATTGGCCAGGACGGGTACCGGGGAGCTGTTTTTT. Protein sequence: CASSRLARTGTGELFF.

This clonotype was detected ten times or more. The CDR3 bases are TGTGCCATCAGAGATCCCGGGCCTACCGGGGAGCTGTTTTTT. It is translated as CAIRDPGPTGELFF. This chain connects TRBV10-3 to TRBJ2-2; the D is unclear. This CDR3 has 14 residues. Between the trimmed V and J ends, which lost 6 bases and 5 bases, there was a span of 13 bases. Germline loops: CDR1 ENHRY, CDR2 SYGVKD.

This clonotype appeared many times. The chain carries TRBV6-6 and TRBJ2-3, with 7 bases aligning to TRBD2. CDR1 MNHNY and CDR2 SVGAGI come from the germline V gene (reference sequence). CDR3 length equals 14 residues. J lost 1 base, V lost 8 bases, and 6 bases had no gene match. The CDR3 sequence is CASGRLAGTDTQYF. CDR3 in DNA: TGTGCCAGCGGACGGCTAGCGGGCACAGATACGCAGTATTTT.

This clonotype was detected ten times or more. The chain couples TRBV15 to TRBJ1-5; D is perhaps TRBD1 (5 bases). CDR1 and CDR2 from the germline V gene are LNHNV and YYDKDF (reference sequence). This CDR3 comprises 13 residues. V lost 2 bases and J lost 8, with 10 bases in between. The CDR3: CATSRTGGEPQHF. Written as DNA, the CDR3 is TGTGCCACCAGCAGAACGGGGGGAGAGCCCCAGCATTTT.

This clonotype appeared many times. V gene TRBV7-2 combines with J gene TRBJ2-3, with 9 bases fitting TRBD1. This CDR3 contains 16 residues. With 4 bases clipped from V and 2 bases from J, the junction kept 7 bases outside the gene matches. From germline, CDR1 is SGHTA and CDR2 FQGNSA. CDR3 sequence (DNA): TGTGCCAGCAGCTCGGGGACAGGGATTCTCACAGATACGCAGTATTTT. Translation gives CASSSGTGILTDTQYF.

This clonotype was observed at least ten times. The rearrangement joins TRBV7-8 to TRBJ1-2, with D perhaps matching TRBD1 (5 bases). The germline V and J ends were trimmed by 2 bases and 3 bases, with 10 bases remaining between them. This CDR3 has 14 residues. Germline loops: CDR1 SGHVS, CDR2 FQNEAQ. The CDR3, as DNA: TGTGCCAGCAGCTTAAATTGGGGGTACTATGGCTACACCTTC. Translation gives CASSLNWGYYGYTF.

This clonotype has a count of ten or more. The chain uses TRBV6-2 or TRBV6-3 and TRBJ2-1; D is unclear. The CDR3 length is 14 residues. V lost 0 bases, J lost 9 bases, and 12 bases lay in between. Germline V CDR1 and CDR2: MNHEY, SVGEGT. Written as DNA, the CDR3 is TGTGCCAGCAGTTACTCGGCCGCGTTTGGTGAGCAGTTCTTC. It specifies CASSYSAAFGEQFF.

The CDR3 is CASSFNSRGRSPYNEQFF. The DNA of the CDR3 is TGCGCCAGCAGCTTCAACTCCCGGGGCCGATCTCCCTACAATGAGCAGTTCTTC. This rearrangement joins TRBV5-1 to TRBJ2-1; D may correspond to TRBD1 or TRBD2 (5 bases each). Trimming took off 2 bases at V and 2 bases at J, with 20 bases between the two ends. This CDR3 is built from 18 residues. Germline assignment: CDR1 SGHRS and CDR2 YFSETQ.

This clonotype was seen ten or more times. The rearrangement links TRBV5-8 to TRBJ2-7; the D gene could be TRBD1 or TRBD2 (5 bases each). Germline lookup yields CDR1 SGHTS and CDR2 YDEGEE. The CDR3 is 14 amino acids. The V and J ends lost 1 base and 4 bases respectively, with 12 bases between them. CDR3 sequence: CASSLRGRLYEQYF. CDR3 DNA: TGTGCCAGCAGCTTGCGGGGCAGACTTTACGAGCAGTACTTC.

This clonotype was found many times. V and J are TRBV5-4 and TRBJ2-1; TRBD2 matches at 10 bases. Trimming at V came to 7 bases and at J to 6 bases, leaving 4 bases not matched to a gene. The CDR3 length is 13 residues. Germline V gives CDR1 SGHNT, CDR2 YYREEE (reference sequence). CDR3 region: CASRPSGGNEQFF. The CDR3 DNA follows: TGTGCCAGCCGGCCTAGCGGGGGCAATGAGCAGTTCTTC.

This clonotype was detected many times. The gene calls are TRBV20-1 and TRBJ1-6, with unresolved D. Germline assignment: CDR1 DFQATT and CDR2 SNEGSKA (reference sequence). Trimming removed 1 base from V and 7 bases from J, with 11 bases in between. The CDR3 extends over 14 amino acids. For the CDR3, the DNA is TGCAGTGCTAGAGGGCAGGTGATAAATTCACCCCTCCACTTT. Translated: CSARGQVINSPLHF.

The chain couples TRBV5-6 to TRBJ1-3; 11 bases are a match to TRBD1. The germline V gene encodes CDR1 SGHDT and CDR2 YYEEEE. This CDR3 is 16 amino acids long. Unmatched junction bases numbered 5, after V lost 4 bases and J lost 2 bases. In nucleotides, the CDR3 is TGTGCCAGCAGCATCCGGACAGGGGGCCCTGGAAACACCATATATTTT. Protein sequence: CASSIRTGGPGNTIYF.

This clonotype showed up many times. V and J are TRBV3-2 and TRBJ2-1; the table's D call TRBD2 went unverified against the DNA. TRBV3-2 has pseudogene status. The CDR3 length is 16 residues. CDR3 in amino acids: CASSRLLADPENEQFF. In DNA, the CDR3 is TGTGCCAGCAGCCGCTTGCTAGCGGATCCCGAGAATGAGCAGTTCTTC.

This clonotype was observed at least ten times. The chain employs TRBV12-3 or TRBV12-4 and TRBJ2-2; 8 nucleotides match TRBD2. This CDR3 contains 16 residues. V was pared by 6 bases and J by 1 base, with 7 bases of the junction left unmatched. CDR3 residues: CASSPTLAGNTGELFF. The CDR3 DNA follows: TGTGCCAGCAGCCCGACCCTAGCGGGGAACACCGGGGAGCTGTTTTTT.

This clonotype was picked up many times. The chain recombines TRBV7-2 with TRBJ1-2; 7 bases are shared with TRBD1. The germline V gene encodes CDR1 SGHTA and CDR2 FQGNSA. The CDR3 has 12 residues. V dropped 5 bases and J dropped 12; count of bases not matched to a gene: 9. The CDR3 reads CASSGGTAEDTF. CDR3 bases: TGTGCCAGCAGCGGGGGGACAGCGGAGGACACCTTC. Drawing the rest from reference TRBV7-2 and TRBJ1-2, the complete variable domain is GAGVSQSPSNKVTEKGKDVELRCDPISGHTALYWYRQSLGQGLEFLIYFQGNSAPDKSGLPSDRFSAERTGGSVSTLTIQRTQQEDSAVYLCASSGGTAEDTFGSGTRLTVV.